These 3 T cell receptor beta chains were all obtained from the same sample, sequenced in a study of blood T cells in healthy people across ages. Sample-barcoded 5' priming and a J-beta primer mix drove a second PCR of roughly 7 to 11 cycles. TCRdb independently ran MiXCR on the 5' RACE reads; one entry per CDR3 protein. The sample carries approximately 600,000 distinct CDR3 sequences, roughly 53% recorded once. The specimen sequenced was blood. Receptor source: a man aged 55 to 70 in good health.

The genes are TRBV11-2 and TRBJ2-7; the D gene is possibly TRBD1 (5 bases). There are 14 residues in the CDR3. Between the trimmed V and J ends, which lost 1 base and 2 bases, there was a span of 9 bases. Germline V gene lookup returns CDR1 SGHAT and CDR2 FQNNGV. The CDR3 nucleotides are TGTGCCAGCAGCTTAGTTGGGGCGACCTACGAGCAGTACTTC. Its translation: CASSLVGATYEQYF.

J is TRBJ1-1 and V is TRBV10-3, with 8 bases fitting TRBD1. This CDR3 is 14 amino acids long. Germline V gene data show CDR1 as ENHRY and CDR2 as SYGVKD. V lost 9 bases to trimming and J lost 4 bases; unmatched junction nucleotides: 10. The CDR3 DNA reads TGTGCCATTAAGGGCGCAGGGGGCCCCACTGAAGCTTTCTTT. Translation gives CAIKGAGGPTEAFF.

This clonotype was seen a handful of times. This chain connects TRBV5-1 to TRBJ1-2; perhaps TRBD1 as D (6 bases). The CDR3 is 14 amino acids. Per germline, CDR1 SGHRS and CDR2 YFSETQ. V lost 1 base and J 7 bases, leaving 14 bases between the germline ends. The CDR3 DNA reads as TGCGCCAGCAGCTTGACATCGGGGGCAGGTGGCTACACCTTC. It translates to CASSLTSGAGGYTF.